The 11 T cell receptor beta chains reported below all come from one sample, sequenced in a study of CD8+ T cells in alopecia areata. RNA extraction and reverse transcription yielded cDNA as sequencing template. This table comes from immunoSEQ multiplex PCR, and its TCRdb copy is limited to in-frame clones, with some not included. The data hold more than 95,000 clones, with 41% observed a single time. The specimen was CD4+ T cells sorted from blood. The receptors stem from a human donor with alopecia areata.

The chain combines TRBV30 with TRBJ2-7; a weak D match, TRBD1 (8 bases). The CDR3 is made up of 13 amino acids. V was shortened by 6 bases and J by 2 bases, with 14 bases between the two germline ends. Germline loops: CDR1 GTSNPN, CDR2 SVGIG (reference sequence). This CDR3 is CACHRGGPYEQYF. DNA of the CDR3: TGTGCCTGCCACAGGGGGGGACCCTACGAGCAGTACTTC.

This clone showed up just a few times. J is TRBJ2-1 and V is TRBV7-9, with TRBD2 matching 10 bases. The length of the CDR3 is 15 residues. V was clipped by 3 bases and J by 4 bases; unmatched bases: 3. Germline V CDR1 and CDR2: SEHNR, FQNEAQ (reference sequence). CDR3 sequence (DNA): TGTGCCAGCAGCTTTGCTAGCGGGGGTTACAATGAGCAGTTCTTC. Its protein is CASSFASGGYNEQFF.

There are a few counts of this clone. The CDR3, as DNA: TGTGCCAGCAGCCAAACGAAAACTAGCGGGGGGAATGAGCAGTTCTTC. It yields the protein CASSQTKTSGGNEQFF. This rearrangement joins TRBV4-2 to TRBJ2-1; 12 nucleotides align to TRBD2. CDR1 is LGHNA and CDR2 is YNFKEQ in the germline V gene. The CDR3 contains 16 residues. V dropped 2 bases and J dropped 7; count of bases not matched to a gene: 6.

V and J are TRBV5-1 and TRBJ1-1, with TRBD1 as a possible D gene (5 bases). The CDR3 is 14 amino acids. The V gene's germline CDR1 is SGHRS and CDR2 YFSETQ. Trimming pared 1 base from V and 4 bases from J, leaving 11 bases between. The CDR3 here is CASSLRGRLTEAFF. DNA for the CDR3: TGCGCCAGCAGCTTGCGGGGCAGGCTCACTGAAGCTTTCTTT.

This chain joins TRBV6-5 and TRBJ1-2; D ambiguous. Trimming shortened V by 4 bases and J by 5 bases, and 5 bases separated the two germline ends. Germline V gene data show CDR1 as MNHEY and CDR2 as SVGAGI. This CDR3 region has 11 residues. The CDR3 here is CASSSLYGYTF. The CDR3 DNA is TGTGCCAGCAGTTCACTTTATGGCTACACCTTC.

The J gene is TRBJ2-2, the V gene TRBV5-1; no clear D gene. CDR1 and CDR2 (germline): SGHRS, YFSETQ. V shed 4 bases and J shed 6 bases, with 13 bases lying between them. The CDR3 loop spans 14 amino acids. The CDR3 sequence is CASSPSGSAGELFF. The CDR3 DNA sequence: TGCGCCAGCAGCCCGTCGGGCTCCGCCGGGGAGCTGTTTTTT.

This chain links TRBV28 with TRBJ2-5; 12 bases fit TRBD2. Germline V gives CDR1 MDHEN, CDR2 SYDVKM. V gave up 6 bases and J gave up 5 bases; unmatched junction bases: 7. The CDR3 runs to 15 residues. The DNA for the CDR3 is TGTGCCAGCAGCCTCACACTAGCGGGAGGTGAGACCCAGTACTTC. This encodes CASSLTLAGGETQYF.

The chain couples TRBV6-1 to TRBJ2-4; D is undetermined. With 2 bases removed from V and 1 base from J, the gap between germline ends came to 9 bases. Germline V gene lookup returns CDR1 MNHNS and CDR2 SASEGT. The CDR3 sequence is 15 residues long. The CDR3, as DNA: TGTGCCAGCAGTGAACAGGAGTTCGCCAAAAACATTCAGTACTTC. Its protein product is CASSEQEFAKNIQYF.

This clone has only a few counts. In DNA, the CDR3 is TGTGCCAGCAGGGCATATAGCACTGAAGCTTTCTTT. This translates into CASRAYSTEAFF. This chain joins TRBV2 and TRBJ1-1; no definite D call. The germline V gene encodes CDR1 SNHLY and CDR2 FYNNEI. The CDR3 is made up of 12 amino acids. Deletions cut 6 bases from V and 4 bases from J, with 9 bases between.

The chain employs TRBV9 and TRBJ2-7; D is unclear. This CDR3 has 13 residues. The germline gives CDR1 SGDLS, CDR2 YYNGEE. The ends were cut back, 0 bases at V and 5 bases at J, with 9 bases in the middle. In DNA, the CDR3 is TGTGCCAGCAGCGTAGACCTCACCGACGAGCAGTACTTC. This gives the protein CASSVDLTDEQYF.

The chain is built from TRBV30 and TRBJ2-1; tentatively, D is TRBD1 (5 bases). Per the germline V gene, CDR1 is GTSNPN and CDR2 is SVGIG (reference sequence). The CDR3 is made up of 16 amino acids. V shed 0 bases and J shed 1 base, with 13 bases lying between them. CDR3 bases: TGTGCCTGGAGTGTACTTGGGGCCGGATCCTACAATGAGCAGTTCTTC. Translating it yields CAWSVLGAGSYNEQFF.